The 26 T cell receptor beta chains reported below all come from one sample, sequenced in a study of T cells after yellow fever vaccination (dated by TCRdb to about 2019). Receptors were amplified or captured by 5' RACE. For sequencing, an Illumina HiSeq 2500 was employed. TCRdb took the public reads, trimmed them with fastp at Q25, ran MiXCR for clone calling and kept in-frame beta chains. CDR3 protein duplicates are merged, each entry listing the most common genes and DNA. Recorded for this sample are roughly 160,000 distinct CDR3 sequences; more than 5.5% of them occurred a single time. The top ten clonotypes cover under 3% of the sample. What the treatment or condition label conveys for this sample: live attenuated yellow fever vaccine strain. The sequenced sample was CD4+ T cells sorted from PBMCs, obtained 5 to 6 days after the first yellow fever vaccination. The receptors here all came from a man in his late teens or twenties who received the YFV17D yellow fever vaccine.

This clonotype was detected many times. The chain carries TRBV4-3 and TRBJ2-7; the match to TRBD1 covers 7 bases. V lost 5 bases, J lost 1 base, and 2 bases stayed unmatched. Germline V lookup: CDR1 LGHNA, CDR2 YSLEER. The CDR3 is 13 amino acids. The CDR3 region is CASSSQGSYEQYF. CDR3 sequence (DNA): TGCGCCAGCAGCTCACAGGGGTCCTACGAGCAGTACTTC.

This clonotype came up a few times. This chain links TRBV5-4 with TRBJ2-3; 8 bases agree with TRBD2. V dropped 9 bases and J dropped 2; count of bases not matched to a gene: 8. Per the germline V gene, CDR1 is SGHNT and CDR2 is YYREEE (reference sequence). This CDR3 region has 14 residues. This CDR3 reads CANSRGGYTDTQYF. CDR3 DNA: TGTGCCAACTCCCGGGGGGGGTACACAGATACGCAGTATTTT.

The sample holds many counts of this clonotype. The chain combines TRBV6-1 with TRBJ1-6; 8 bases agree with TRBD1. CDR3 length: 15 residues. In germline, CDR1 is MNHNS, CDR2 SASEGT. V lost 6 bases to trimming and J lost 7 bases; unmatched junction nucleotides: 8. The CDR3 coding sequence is TGTGCCAGCAGCCGGGGGACAGGCGGGAATTCACCCCTCCACTTT. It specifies CASSRGTGGNSPLHF.

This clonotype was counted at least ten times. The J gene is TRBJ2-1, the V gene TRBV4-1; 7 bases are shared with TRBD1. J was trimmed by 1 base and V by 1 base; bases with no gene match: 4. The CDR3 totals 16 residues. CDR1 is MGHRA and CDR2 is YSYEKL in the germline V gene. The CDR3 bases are TGCGCCAGCAGCCAAGGCAGGGGGTATTCCTACAATGAGCAGTTCTTC. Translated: CASSQGRGYSYNEQFF.

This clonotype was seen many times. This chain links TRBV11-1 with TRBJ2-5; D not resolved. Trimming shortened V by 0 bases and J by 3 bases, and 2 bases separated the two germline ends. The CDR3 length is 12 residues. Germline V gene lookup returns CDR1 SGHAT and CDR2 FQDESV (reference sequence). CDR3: CASSLAEETQYF. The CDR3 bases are TGTGCCAGCAGCTTAGCAGAAGAGACCCAGTACTTC.

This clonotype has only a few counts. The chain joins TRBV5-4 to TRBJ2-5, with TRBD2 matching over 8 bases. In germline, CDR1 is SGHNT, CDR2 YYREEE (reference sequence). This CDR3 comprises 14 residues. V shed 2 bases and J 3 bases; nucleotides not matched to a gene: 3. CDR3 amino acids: CASSFSGAKETQYF. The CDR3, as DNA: TGTGCCAGCAGCTTTAGCGGGGCGAAAGAGACCCAGTACTTC.

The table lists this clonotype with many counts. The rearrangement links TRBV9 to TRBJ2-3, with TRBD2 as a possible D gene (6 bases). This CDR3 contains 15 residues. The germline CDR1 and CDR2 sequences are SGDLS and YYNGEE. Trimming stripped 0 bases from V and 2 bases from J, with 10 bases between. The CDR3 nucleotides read TGTGCCAGCAGCGTAGTAGCGGCGGTCACAGATACGCAGTATTTT. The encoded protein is CASSVVAAVTDTQYF.

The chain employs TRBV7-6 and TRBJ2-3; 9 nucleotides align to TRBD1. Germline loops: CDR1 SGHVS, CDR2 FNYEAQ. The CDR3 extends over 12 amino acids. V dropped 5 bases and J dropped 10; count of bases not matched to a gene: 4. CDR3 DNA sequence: TGTGCCAGCAGCGGGACAGGGAACTCGCAGTATTTT. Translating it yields CASSGTGNSQYF.

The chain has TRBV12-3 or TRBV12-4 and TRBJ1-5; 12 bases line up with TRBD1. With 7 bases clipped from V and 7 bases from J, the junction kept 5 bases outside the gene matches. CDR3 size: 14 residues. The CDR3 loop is CASTGDRGHQPQHF. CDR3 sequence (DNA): TGTGCCAGCACTGGGGACAGGGGGCACCAGCCCCAGCATTTT.

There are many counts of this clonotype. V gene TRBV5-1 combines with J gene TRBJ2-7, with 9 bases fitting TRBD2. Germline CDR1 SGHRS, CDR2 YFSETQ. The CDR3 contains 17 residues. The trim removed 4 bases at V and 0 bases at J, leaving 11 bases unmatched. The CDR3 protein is CASSRAASGDLSYEQYF. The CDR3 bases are TGCGCCAGCAGCCGTGCCGCTAGCGGGGACCTCTCCTACGAGCAGTACTTC. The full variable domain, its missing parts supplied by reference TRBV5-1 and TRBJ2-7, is KAGVTQTPRYLIKTRGQQVTLSCSPISGHRSVSWYQQTPGQGLQFLFEYFSETQRNKGNFPGRFSGRQFSNSRSEMNVSTLELGDSALYLCASSRAASGDLSYEQYFGPGTRLTVT.

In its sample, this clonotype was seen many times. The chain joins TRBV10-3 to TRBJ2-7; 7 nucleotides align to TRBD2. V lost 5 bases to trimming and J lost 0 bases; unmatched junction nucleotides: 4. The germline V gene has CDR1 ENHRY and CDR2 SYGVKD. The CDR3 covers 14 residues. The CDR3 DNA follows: TGTGCCATCAGTAGGGGCGGGAGCTCCTACGAGCAGTACGTC. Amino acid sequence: CAISRGGSSYEQYV.

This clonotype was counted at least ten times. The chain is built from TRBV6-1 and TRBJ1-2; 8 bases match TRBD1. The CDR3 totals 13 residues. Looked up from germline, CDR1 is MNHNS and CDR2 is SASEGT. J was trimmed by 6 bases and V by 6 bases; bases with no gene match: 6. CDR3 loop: CASSEDRENGYTF. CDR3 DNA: TGTGCCAGCAGCGAGGACAGGGAGAATGGCTACACCTTC.

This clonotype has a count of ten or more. The CDR3 loop is CASSLTGLGTEAFF. The CDR3 nucleotides read TGTGCCAGCAGTTTAACGGGGTTGGGCACTGAAGCTTTCTTT. The chain combines TRBV12-3 or TRBV12-4 with TRBJ1-1; D unclear. Trimming shortened V by 2 bases and J by 4 bases, and 11 bases separated the two germline ends. This CDR3 is built from 14 residues.

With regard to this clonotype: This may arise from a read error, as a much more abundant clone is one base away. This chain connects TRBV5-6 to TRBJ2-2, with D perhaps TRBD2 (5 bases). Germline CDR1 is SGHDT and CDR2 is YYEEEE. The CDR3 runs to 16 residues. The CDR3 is CASSLLLGSDTVELFF. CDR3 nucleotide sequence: TGTGCCAGCAGTCTTCTCTTGGGGAGTGATACCGTGGAGCTGTTTTTT.

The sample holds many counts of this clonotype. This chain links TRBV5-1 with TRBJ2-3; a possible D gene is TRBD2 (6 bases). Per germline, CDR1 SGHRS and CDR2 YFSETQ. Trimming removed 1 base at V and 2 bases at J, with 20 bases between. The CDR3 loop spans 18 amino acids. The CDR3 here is CASSLIGSGGTLTDTQYF. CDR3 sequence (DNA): TGCGCCAGCAGCTTGATTGGGTCGGGCGGGACTCTCACAGATACGCAGTATTTT. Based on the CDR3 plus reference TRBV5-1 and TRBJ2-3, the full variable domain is KAGVTQTPRYLIKTRGQQVTLSCSPISGHRSVSWYQQTPGQGLQFLFEYFSETQRNKGNFPGRFSGRQFSNSRSEMNVSTLELGDSALYLCASSLIGSGGTLTDTQYFGPGTRLTVL.

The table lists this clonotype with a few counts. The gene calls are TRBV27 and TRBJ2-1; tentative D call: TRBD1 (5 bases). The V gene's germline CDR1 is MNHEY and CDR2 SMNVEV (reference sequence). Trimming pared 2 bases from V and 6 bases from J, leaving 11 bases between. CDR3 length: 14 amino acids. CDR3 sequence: CASSLIGASNEQFF. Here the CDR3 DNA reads TGTGCCAGCAGTTTAATAGGGGCGTCCAATGAGCAGTTCTTC.

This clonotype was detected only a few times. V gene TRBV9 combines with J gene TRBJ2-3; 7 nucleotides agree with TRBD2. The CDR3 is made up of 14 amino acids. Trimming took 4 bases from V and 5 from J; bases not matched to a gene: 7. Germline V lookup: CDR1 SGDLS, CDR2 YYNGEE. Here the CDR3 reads CASSPRGDGDTQYF. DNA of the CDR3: TGTGCCAGCAGCCCCCGGGGGGATGGAGATACGCAGTATTTT.

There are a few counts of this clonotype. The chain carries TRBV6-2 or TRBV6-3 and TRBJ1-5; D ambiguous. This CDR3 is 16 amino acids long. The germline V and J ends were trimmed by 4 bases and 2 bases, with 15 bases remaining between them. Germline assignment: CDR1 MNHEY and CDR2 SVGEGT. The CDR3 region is CASSLVRRGGNQPQHF. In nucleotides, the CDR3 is TGTGCCAGCAGTTTGGTACGTCGCGGGGGCAATCAGCCCCAGCATTTT.

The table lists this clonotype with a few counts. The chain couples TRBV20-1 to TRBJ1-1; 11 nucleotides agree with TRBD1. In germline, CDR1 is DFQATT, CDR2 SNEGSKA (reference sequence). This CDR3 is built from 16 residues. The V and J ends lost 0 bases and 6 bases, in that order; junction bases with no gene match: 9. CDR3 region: CSARDSGTGGHAEAFF. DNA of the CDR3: TGCAGTGCTAGAGATTCAGGGACAGGGGGACATGCTGAAGCTTTCTTT.

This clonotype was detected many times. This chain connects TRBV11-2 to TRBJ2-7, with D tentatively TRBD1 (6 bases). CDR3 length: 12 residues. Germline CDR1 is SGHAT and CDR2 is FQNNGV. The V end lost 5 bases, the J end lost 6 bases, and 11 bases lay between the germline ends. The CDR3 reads CASSPDSLEQYV. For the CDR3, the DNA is TGTGCCAGCAGCCCGGACAGTCTCGAGCAGTACGTC.

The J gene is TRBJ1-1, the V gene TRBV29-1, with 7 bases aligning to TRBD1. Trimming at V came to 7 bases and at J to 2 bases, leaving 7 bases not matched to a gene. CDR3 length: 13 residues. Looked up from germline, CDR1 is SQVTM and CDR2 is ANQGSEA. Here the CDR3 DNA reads TGCAGCGCCGTGGGACAGCAAAACACTGAAGCTTTCTTT. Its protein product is CSAVGQQNTEAFF.

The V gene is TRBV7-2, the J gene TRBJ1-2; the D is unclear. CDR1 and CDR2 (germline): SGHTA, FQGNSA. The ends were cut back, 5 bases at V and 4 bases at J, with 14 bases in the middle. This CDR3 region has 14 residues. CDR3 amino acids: CASSTRHPSYGYTF. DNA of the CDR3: TGTGCCAGCAGCACGCGTCACCCCAGCTATGGCTACACCTTC.

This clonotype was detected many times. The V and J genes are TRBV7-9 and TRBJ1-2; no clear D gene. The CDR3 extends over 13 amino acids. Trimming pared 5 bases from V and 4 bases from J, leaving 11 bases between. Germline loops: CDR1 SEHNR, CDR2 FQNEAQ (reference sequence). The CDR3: CASSRGGGYGYTF. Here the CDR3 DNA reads TGTGCCAGCAGCCGCGGAGGCGGCTATGGCTACACCTTC.

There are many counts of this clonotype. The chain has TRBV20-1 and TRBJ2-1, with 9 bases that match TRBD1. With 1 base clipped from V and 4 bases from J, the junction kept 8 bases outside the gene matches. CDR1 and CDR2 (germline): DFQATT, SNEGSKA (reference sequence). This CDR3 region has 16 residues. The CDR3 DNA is TGCAGTGCTAGAGGGACAGGGGATACGACTTACAATGAGCAGTTCTTC. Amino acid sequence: CSARGTGDTTYNEQFF.

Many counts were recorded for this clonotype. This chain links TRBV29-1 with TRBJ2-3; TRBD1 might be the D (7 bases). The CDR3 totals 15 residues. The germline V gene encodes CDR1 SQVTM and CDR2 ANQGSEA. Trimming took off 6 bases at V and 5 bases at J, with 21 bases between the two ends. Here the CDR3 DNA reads TGCAGCGTGGCTAAGGGTGGCCAGGGGGGAGATACGCAGTATTTT. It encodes CSVAKGGQGGDTQYF.

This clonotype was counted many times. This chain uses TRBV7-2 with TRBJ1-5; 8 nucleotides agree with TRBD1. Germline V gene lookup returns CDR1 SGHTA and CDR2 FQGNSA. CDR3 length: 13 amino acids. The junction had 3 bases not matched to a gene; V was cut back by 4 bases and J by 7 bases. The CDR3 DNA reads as TGTGCCAGCAGCTACAGGGGGGAACAGCCCCAGCATTTT. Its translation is CASSYRGEQPQHF.